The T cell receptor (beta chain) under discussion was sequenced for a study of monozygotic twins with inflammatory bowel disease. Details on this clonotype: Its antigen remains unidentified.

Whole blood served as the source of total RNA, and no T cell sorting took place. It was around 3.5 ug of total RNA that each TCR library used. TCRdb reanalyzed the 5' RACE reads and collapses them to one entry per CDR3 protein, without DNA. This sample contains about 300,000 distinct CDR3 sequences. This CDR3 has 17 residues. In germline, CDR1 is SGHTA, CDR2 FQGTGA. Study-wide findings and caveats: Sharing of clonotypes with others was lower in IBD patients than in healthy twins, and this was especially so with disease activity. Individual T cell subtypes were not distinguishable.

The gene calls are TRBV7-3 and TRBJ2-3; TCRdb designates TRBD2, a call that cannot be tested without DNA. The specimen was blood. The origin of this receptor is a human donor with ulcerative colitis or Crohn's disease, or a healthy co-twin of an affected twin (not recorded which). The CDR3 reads CASSLEPSPMYTDTQYF.